Presented here are 15 T cell receptor beta chains from one specimen sequenced in a study of blood T cell repertoires in COVID-19. Data came from immunoSEQ multiplex PCR; TCRdb stores just in-frame clones and leaves some out. This table holds around 140,000 clones, around 87% found once. The sequencing sample was made of PBMCs or T cells enriched from blood (not recorded which). The receptors shown here come from a man in his 60s who had recovered from COVID-19.

The chain has TRBV15 and TRBJ1-5; D may be TRBD1 (6 bases). Germline V lookup: CDR1 LNHNV, CDR2 YYDKDF (reference sequence). Deletions cut 1 base from V and 4 bases from J, with 14 bases between. The CDR3 runs to 16 residues. Written as DNA, the CDR3 is TGTGCCACCAGCAGAGCTCGCTTCACAGGGAATCAGCCCCAGCATTTT. Its translation is CATSRARFTGNQPQHF.

Details on this clone: Mismatch with germline at one junction end may stem from a read error. The rearrangement joins TRBV7-7 to TRBJ1-1; TRBD1 might be the D (5 bases). Per germline, CDR1 SSHAT and CDR2 FNYEAQ (reference sequence). The CDR3 runs 13 residues. The DNA of the CDR3 is TGTGCTAGCAGCTTATCGGGGGGCACTGAAGCTTTCTTT. Translated, it gives CASSLSGGTEAFF.

This chain connects TRBV2 to TRBJ1-1, with D possibly being TRBD1 (6 bases). V dropped 8 bases and J dropped 2 bases, with 12 bases sitting between them. The CDR3 runs to 13 residues. Germline lookup yields CDR1 SNHLY and CDR2 FYNNEI. CDR3 nucleotides: TGTGCCAGCCACGACAGGCCCAACACTGAAGCTTTCTTT. Its protein is CASHDRPNTEAFF.

V and J are TRBV4-2 and TRBJ1-1, with D perhaps matching TRBD1 (6 bases). Germline V gives CDR1 LGHNA, CDR2 YNFKEQ. V was shortened by 6 bases and J by 1 base, with 15 bases between the two germline ends. CDR3 length equals 15 residues. The chain's CDR3 is CASSGVGGGNTEAFF. CDR3 in DNA: TGTGCCAGCAGTGGGGTTGGGGGCGGGAACACTGAAGCTTTCTTT.

The chain uses TRBV19 and TRBJ1-1; no clear D. The CDR3 length is 14 residues. The V gene lost 7 bases and the J gene lost 0 bases, with 12 bases spanning the gap. CDR1 and CDR2 from the germline V gene are LNHDA and SQIVND (reference sequence). Written as DNA, the CDR3 is TGTGCCAGTACGCGAAGAGGGATGAACACTGAAGCTTTCTTT. Translated, it gives CASTRRGMNTEAFF.

This sequence joins TRBV30 and TRBJ1-3; D call uncertain. The CDR3 spans 15 residues. The V gene's germline CDR1 is GTSNPN and CDR2 SVGIG (reference sequence). Trimming stripped 0 bases from V and 4 bases from J, with 13 bases between. The CDR3 reads CAWSVKGAVGNTIYF. Here the CDR3 DNA reads TGTGCCTGGAGTGTCAAGGGAGCGGTGGGAAACACCATATATTTT.

The chain links TRBV7-6 to TRBJ2-7, with unresolved D. Deletions cut 8 bases from V and 0 bases from J, with 8 bases between. The CDR3 covers 12 residues. Germline V gives CDR1 SGHVS, CDR2 FNYEAQ. The CDR3 region has the DNA TGTGCCAGCTATACACACTCCTACGAGCAGTACTTC. This encodes CASYTHSYEQYF.

V usage is TRBV28 and J usage is TRBJ2-7, with TRBD2 identical over 8 bases. The CDR3 runs 15 residues. The germline CDR1 and CDR2 sequences are MDHEN and SYDVKM. Unmatched junction bases numbered 10, after V lost 6 bases and J lost 3 bases. The CDR3 DNA sequence: TGTGCCAGCAGCCGATTGGGCGGGAGGCACTACGAGCAGTACTTC. This sequence encodes CASSRLGGRHYEQYF.

This clone was picked up one time. V gene TRBV5-1 combines with J gene TRBJ1-4; the D gene is possibly TRBD1 (6 bases). The CDR3 covers 14 residues. V lost 4 bases and J lost 3, with 10 bases in between. Germline CDR1 and CDR2: SGHRS and YFSETQ. CDR3 residues: CASSPGQSNEKLFF. The CDR3 DNA sequence: TGCGCCAGCAGCCCCGGACAGTCTAATGAAAAACTGTTTTTT. The full variable domain, completed using reference TRBV5-1 and TRBJ1-4, is KAGVTQTPRYLIKTRGQQVTLSCSPISGHRSVSWYQQTPGQGLQFLFEYFSETQRNKGNFPGRFSGRQFSNSRSEMNVSTLELGDSALYLCASSPGQSNEKLFFGSGTQLSVL.

The V gene is TRBV2, the J gene TRBJ1-6; the D is unclear. This CDR3 contains 12 residues. CDR1 and CDR2 (germline): SNHLY, FYNNEI. V lost 4 bases, J lost 16 bases, and 14 bases lay in between. The CDR3 region is CASSAGRAPLHF. CDR3 bases: TGTGCCAGCAGTGCGGGAAGAGCCCCACTCCACTTT.

The chain has TRBV15 and TRBJ1-2; TRBD1 might be the D (5 bases). The germline V gene encodes CDR1 LNHNV and CDR2 YYDKDF (reference sequence). Deletions cut 1 base from V and 7 bases from J, with 13 bases between. CDR3 length equals 14 residues. The CDR3 sequence is CATSRVLGAPGYTF. The CDR3 DNA reads TGTGCCACCAGCAGAGTCTTAGGGGCGCCTGGCTACACCTTC.

This clone was counted only a few times. The genes are TRBV6-5 and TRBJ2-2; D perhaps matches TRBD2 (5 bases). The CDR3 covers 14 residues. Germline V gene sequence: CDR1 MNHEY, CDR2 SVGAGI. V lost 6 bases and J 7 bases, leaving 15 bases between the germline ends. The CDR3, as DNA: TGTGCCAGCAGCCTTGGACTGAAGGTCGGGGAGCTGTTTTTT. Its protein is CASSLGLKVGELFF.

The V call is TRBV5-4, the J call TRBJ1-2; 12 nucleotides agree with TRBD1. Germline CDR1 is SGHNT and CDR2 is YYREEE (reference sequence). The CDR3 totals 16 residues. V was clipped by 4 bases and J by 8 bases; unmatched bases: 12. In nucleotides, the CDR3 is TGTGCCAGCAGCCCGTACCAGGGACAGGGGGCGTTGGGCTACACCTTC. This gives the protein CASSPYQGQGALGYTF.

The V call is TRBV5-1, the J call TRBJ2-3, with 7 bases aligning to TRBD2. Germline V gene sequence: CDR1 SGHRS, CDR2 YFSETQ. After removal of 2 bases from V and 2 bases from J, the junction contained 5 bases not matched to a gene. CDR3 length equals 15 residues. CDR3 loop: CASSFGRAFTDTQYF. DNA for the CDR3: TGCGCCAGCAGCTTTGGGAGGGCCTTCACAGATACGCAGTATTTT.

V gene TRBV5-5 combines with J gene TRBJ1-2, with D possibly being TRBD1 (5 bases). V shed 4 bases and J shed 6 bases, with 19 bases lying between them. CDR1 is SGHKS and CDR2 is YYEKEE in the germline V gene (reference sequence). The CDR3 sequence is 15 residues long. CDR3 protein: CASSVPSPGTHGYTF. The CDR3 region has the DNA TGTGCCAGCAGCGTTCCTTCCCCCGGGACTCATGGCTACACCTTC.